The rows below give T cell receptor beta chains drawn from one sample of a study of patients and donors after allogeneic stem cell transplantation. TCRdb analysed the RT-PCR reads with MiXCR anew, one entry per CDR3 protein. Of over 65,000 distinct CDR3 sequences in the sample, about a quarter were seen once. Specimen: blood, either unsorted or a sorted T cell fraction (not recorded which). These receptors were obtained from a human donor who was either an allogeneic HSCT recipient or a stem cell or donor lymphocyte infusion donor (not recorded which). It is not recorded whose cells these are; they may come from a transplant donor. CDR3s include the opening cysteine and the closing phenylalanine or tryptophan. Fields, in order: V gene, J gene, D gene, clone size, CDR3 DNA, CDR3 protein. A D gene is named only where the DNA matches it firmly. Clone size is stated in some rows and not others, as once, few, many or a class when expanded.

TRBV5-1	TRBJ2-7	NA	few	TGCGCCAGCAGCATAATCCCCTCCGAGCAGTACTTC	CASSIIPSEQYF
TRBV15	TRBJ2-7	NA	NA	TGTGCCACCAGCAGCTCCGGGGCCACCTACGAGCAGTACTTC	CATSSSGATYEQYF
TRBV20-1	TRBJ1-5	NA	few	TGCAGTGCGGTCCGGGACACCCATCAGCCCCAGCATTTT	CSAVRDTHQPQHF
TRBV7-2	TRBJ2-3	TRBD2	NA	TGTGCCAGCAGCTTAAGACTAGCGGGAAGCACAGATACGCAGTATTTT	CASSLRLAGSTDTQYF
TRBV5-1	TRBJ2-1	NA	NA	TGCGCCAGCAGCTTGTTAACGGGGGCCGCCTACAATGAGCAGTTCTTC	CASSLLTGAAYNEQFF
TRBV20-1	TRBJ2-2	NA	NA	TGCAGTGCTAGAGATCATCGTTCCGGGGAGCTGTTTTTT	CSARDHRSGELFF
TRBV7-9	TRBJ1-1	NA	few	TGTGCCAGCAGCTTAGTCCCCCAGGGTACAGCTTTCTTT	CASSLVPQGTAFF
TRBV5-1	TRBJ2-1	TRBD2	NA	TGCGCCAGCAGCACGGGACTAGCGGGAGTCTACAATGAGCAGTTCTTC	CASSTGLAGVYNEQFF
TRBV11-1	TRBJ2-7	TRBD2	NA	TGTGCCAGCAGCCGAGCGGGGTCCTACGAGCAGTACTTC	CASSRAGSYEQYF
TRBV12-3/TRBV12-4	TRBJ1-3	TRBD1	few	TGTGCCAGCAGTCCGCGGACAGGGGGAAACACCATATATTTT	CASSPRTGGNTIYF
TRBV12-3/TRBV12-4	TRBJ2-7	NA	few	TGTGCCAGCAGTTTAGGGTATGGGCACTACGAGCAGTACTTC	CASSLGYGHYEQYF